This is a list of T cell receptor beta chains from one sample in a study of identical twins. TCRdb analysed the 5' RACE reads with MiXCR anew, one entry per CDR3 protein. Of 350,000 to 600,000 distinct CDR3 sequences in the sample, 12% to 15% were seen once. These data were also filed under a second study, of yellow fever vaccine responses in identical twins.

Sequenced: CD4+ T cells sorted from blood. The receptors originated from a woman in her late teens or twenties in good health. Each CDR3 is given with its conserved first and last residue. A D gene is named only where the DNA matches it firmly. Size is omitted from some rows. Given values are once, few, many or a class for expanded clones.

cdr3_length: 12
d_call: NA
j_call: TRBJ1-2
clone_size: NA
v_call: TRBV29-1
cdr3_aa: CSVGGPSYGYTF
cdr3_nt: TGCAGCGTTGGAGGGCCCAGCTATGGCTACACCTTC

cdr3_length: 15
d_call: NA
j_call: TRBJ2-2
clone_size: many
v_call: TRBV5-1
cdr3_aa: CASSPRTAKSGELFF
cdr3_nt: TGCGCCAGCAGCCCCAGGACAGCCAAGTCCGGGGAGCTGTTTTTT

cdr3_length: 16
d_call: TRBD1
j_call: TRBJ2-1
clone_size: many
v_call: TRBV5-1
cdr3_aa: CASSLDGTGSYNEQFF
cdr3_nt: TGCGCCAGCAGCTTGGACGGGACAGGGAGTTACAATGAGCAGTTCTTC

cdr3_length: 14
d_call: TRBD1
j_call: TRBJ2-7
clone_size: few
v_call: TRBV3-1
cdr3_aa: CASSPGTGRNEQYF
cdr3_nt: TGTGCCAGCAGCCCAGGGACAGGGAGGAACGAGCAGTACTTC

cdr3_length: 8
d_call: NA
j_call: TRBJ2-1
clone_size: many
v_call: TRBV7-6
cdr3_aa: CASSGQFF
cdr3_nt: TGTGCCAGCAGTGGGCAGTTCTTC

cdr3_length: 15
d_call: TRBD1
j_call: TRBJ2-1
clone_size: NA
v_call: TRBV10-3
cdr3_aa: CAISDRGQGVNEQFF
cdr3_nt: TGTGCCATCAGTGATCGGGGACAGGGAGTCAATGAGCAGTTCTTC

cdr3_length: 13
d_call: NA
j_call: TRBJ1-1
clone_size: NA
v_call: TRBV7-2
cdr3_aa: CASSTGLGTEAFF
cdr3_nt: TGTGCCAGCAGTACAGGCCTGGGAACTGAAGCTTTCTTT

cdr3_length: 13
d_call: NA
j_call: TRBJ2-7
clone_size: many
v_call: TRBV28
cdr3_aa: CASSGGVPYEQYF
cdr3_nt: TGTGCCAGCAGCGGAGGAGTCCCCTACGAGCAGTACTTC

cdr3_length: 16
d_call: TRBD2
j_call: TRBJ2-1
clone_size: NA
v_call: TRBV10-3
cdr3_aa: CAISAPGLATYNEQFF
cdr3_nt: TGTGCCATCAGTGCCCCGGGACTAGCGACCTACAATGAGCAGTTCTTC

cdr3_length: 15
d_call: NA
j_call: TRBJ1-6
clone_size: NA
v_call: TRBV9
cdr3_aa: CASSVDDGGYSPLHF
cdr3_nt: TGTGCCAGCAGCGTAGATGACGGGGGATATTCACCCCTCCACTTT

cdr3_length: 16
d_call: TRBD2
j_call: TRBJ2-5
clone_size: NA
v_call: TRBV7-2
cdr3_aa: CASSLQAGGPFETQYF
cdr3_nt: TGTGCCAGCAGCTTACAAGCGGGAGGGCCTTTTGAGACCCAGTACTTC

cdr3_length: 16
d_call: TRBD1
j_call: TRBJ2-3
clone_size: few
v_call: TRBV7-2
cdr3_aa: CASRISGTASTDTQYF
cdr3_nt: TGTGCCAGCAGAATTTCCGGGACAGCTAGCACAGATACGCAGTATTTT

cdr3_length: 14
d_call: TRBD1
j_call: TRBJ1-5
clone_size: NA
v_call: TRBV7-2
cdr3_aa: CASSGRGGSQPQHF
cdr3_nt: TGTGCCAGCAGCGGCAGGGGGGGGAGTCAGCCCCAGCATTTT

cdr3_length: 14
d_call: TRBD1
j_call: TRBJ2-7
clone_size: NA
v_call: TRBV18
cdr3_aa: CASTRSGQGYEQYF
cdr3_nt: TGTGCCAGCACAAGGTCGGGACAGGGCTACGAGCAGTACTTC

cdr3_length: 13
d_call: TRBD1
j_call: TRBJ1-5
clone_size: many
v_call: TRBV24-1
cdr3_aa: CATSPQGTQPQHF
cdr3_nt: TGTGCCACCAGCCCACAGGGGACTCAGCCCCAGCATTTT

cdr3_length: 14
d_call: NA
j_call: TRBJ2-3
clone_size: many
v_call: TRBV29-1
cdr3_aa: CSLKGGSGTDTQYF
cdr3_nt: TGCAGTCTGAAAGGGGGTTCGGGCACAGATACGCAGTATTTT

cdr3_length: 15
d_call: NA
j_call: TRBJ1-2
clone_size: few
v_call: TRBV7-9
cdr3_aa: CASSLVSSRVDGYTF
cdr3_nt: TGTGCCAGCAGCTTAGTATCATCCCGGGTCGATGGCTACACCTTC

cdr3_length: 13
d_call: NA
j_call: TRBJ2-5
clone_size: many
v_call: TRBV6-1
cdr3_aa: CASSPHPQETQYF
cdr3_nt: TGTGCCAGCAGTCCCCACCCCCAAGAGACCCAGTACTTC

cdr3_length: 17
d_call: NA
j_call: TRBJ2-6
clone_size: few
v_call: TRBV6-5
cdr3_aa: CASSYSAESSGANVLTF
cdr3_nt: TGTGCCAGCAGTTACTCAGCGGAAAGCTCTGGGGCCAACGTCCTGACTTTC

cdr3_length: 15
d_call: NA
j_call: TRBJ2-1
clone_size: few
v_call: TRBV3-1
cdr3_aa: CASSQDRFGDNEQFF
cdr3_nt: TGTGCCAGCAGCCAAGATCGATTCGGTGACAATGAGCAGTTCTTC

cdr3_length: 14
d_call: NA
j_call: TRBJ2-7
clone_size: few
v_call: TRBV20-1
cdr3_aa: CSASLWGPLYEQYF
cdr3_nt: TGCAGTGCTAGCCTTTGGGGCCCTCTCTACGAGCAGTACTTC

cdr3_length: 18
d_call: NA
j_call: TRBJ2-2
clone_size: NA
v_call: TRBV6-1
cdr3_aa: CASSHPRAGAINTGELFF
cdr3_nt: TGTGCCAGCAGCCACCCTCGGGCAGGGGCTATAAACACCGGGGAGCTGTTTTTT

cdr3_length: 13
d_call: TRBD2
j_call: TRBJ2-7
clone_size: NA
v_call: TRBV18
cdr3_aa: CASQNSGSGEQYF
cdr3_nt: TGTGCCAGCCAGAATAGCGGGAGCGGCGAGCAGTACTTC

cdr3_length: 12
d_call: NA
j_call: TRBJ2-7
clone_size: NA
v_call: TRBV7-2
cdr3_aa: CASSLLSREQYF
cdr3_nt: TGTGCCAGCAGCTTACTCTCTCGGGAGCAGTACTTC

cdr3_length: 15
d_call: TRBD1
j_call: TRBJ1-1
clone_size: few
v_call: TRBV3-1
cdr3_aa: CASSQGRGQVTEAFF
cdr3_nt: TGTGCCAGCAGCCAAGGCCGGGGACAGGTCACTGAAGCTTTCTTT

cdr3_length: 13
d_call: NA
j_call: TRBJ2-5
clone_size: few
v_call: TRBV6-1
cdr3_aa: CASSQLLVGTQYF
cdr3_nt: TGTGCCAGCAGCCAACTCTTAGTTGGGACCCAGTACTTC

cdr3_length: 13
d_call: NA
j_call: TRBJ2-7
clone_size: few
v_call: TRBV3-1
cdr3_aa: CASSENPYYEQYF
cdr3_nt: TGTGCCAGCAGTGAGAACCCTTACTACGAGCAGTACTTC

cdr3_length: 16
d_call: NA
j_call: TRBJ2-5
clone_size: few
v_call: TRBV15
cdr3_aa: CATSRDSVSLQETQYF
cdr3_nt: TGTGCCACCAGCAGAGATTCAGTAAGCCTCCAAGAGACCCAGTACTTC

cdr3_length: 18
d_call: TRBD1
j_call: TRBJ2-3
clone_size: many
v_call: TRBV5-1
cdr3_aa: CASSLGIKVDRVGDTQYF
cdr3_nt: TGCGCCAGCAGCTTGGGGATAAAGGTCGACAGGGTAGGAGATACGCAGTATTTT

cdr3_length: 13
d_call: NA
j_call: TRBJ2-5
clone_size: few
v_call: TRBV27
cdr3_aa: CASSFAESETQYF
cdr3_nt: TGTGCCAGCAGTTTTGCGGAGTCCGAGACCCAGTACTTC

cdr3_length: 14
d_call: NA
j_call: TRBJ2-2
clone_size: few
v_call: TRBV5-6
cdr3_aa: CASSLLSDTGELFF
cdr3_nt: TGTGCCAGCAGCTTGTTGTCGGACACCGGGGAGCTGTTTTTT

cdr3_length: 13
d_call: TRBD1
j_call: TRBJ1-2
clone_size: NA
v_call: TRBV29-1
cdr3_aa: CSVPDRGVGGYTF
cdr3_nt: TGCAGCGTACCGGACAGGGGAGTGGGTGGCTACACCTTC

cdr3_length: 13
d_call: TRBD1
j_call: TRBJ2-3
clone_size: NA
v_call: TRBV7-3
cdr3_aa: CASGTGGSGTQYF
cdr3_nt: TGTGCCTCCGGGACAGGGGGCTCGGGTACGCAGTATTTT

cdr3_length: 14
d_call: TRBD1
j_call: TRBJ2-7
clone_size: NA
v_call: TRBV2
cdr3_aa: CASSGSGQQSEQYF
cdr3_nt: TGTGCCAGCAGTGGATCGGGACAGCAGTCCGAGCAGTACTTC

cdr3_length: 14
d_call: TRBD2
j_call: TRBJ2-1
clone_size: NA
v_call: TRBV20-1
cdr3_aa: CSAPLAGFDNEQFF
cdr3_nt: TGCAGTGCGCCACTAGCGGGGTTCGACAATGAGCAGTTCTTC

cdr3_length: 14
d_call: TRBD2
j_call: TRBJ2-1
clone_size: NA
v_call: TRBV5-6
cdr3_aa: CASILRAAGGEQFF
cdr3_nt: TGTGCCAGCATCTTGAGGGCTGCGGGAGGTGAGCAGTTCTTC

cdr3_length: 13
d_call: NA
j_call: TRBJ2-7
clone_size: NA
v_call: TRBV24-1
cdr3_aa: CATTGASSYEQYF
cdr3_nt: TGTGCCACCACAGGCGCGAGCTCCTACGAGCAGTACTTC

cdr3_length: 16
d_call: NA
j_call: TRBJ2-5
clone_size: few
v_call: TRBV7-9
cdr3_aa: CASASLGGQRQETQYF
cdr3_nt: TGTGCCAGCGCCTCCTTGGGGGGACAGAGGCAAGAGACCCAGTACTTC

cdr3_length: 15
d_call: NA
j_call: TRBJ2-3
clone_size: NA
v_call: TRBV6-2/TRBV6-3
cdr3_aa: CASLRGALATDTQYF
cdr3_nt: TGTGCCAGCCTGCGGGGCGCCTTAGCGACAGATACGCAGTATTTT

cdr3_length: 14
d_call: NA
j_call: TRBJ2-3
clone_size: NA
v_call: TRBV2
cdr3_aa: CASEVHRAGDTQYF
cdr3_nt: TGTGCCAGCGAAGTACACCGGGCGGGGGATACGCAGTATTTT

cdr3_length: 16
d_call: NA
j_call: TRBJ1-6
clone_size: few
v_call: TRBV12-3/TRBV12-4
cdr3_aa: CASSLSGITYNSPLHF
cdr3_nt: TGTGCCAGCAGTCTAAGCGGGATTACCTATAATTCACCCCTCCACTTT

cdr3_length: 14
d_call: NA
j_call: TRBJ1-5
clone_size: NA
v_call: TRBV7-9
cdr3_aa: CASRPDMSNQPQHF
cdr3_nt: TGTGCCAGCAGACCCGACATGAGCAATCAGCCCCAGCATTTT

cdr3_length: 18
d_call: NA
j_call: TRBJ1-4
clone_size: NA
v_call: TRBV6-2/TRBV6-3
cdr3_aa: CASRTTGEISATNEKLFF
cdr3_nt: TGTGCCAGCAGGACAACCGGAGAAATCTCTGCAACTAATGAAAAACTGTTTTTT

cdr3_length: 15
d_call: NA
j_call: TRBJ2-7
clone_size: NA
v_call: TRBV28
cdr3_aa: CASRSNLAASYEQYF
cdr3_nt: TGTGCCAGCAGGAGTAACCTAGCAGCCTCCTACGAGCAGTACTTC

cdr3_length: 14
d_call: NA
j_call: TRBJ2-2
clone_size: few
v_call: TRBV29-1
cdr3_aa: CSARADLNTGELFF
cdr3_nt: TGCAGCGCCCGGGCTGACCTGAACACCGGGGAGCTGTTTTTT

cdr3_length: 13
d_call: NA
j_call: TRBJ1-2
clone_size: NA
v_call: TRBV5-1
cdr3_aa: CASSFRHIDGYTF
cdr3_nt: TGCGCCAGCAGCTTTCGACACATAGATGGCTACACCTTC

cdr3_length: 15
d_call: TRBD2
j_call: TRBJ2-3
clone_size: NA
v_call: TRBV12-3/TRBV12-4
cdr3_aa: CASSLGGGQVDTQYF
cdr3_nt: TGTGCCAGCAGTTTGGGCGGGGGGCAAGTAGATACGCAGTATTTT